Below, 25 T cell receptor beta chains from the same sample are listed, as sequenced in a study of OX40 agonist ivuxolimab in advanced cancers. The protocol was immunoSEQ multiplex PCR, while the TCRdb copy is restricted to in-frame clones and leaves out a portion. The table includes tens of thousands of clones, approximately 90% detected once. Specimen: CD4+ or CD8+ T cells sorted from blood, collected in a trial of the OX40 agonist ivuxolimab. These receptors were collected from an adult with an advanced solid tumor such as melanoma, head and neck, liver or kidney cancer.

The CDR3 DNA reads TGCAGTGGTAGGACAGGGGAGACCCAGTACTTC. This gives the protein CSGRTGETQYF. V gene TRBV20-1 combines with J gene TRBJ2-5, with 8 nucleotides matching TRBD1. Germline loops: CDR1 DFQATT, CDR2 SNEGSKA (reference sequence). The CDR3 sequence is 11 residues long. V was pared by 7 bases and J by 5 bases, with 3 bases of the junction left unmatched.

The chain is built from TRBV11-2 and TRBJ1-2; tentative D call: TRBD1 (5 bases). The germline V gene has CDR1 SGHAT and CDR2 FQNNGV. The CDR3 contains 14 residues. V was pared by 3 bases and J by 4 bases, with 12 bases between. The chain's CDR3 is CASSFGQGLYGYTF. In DNA form, the CDR3 reads TGTGCCAGCAGCTTCGGGCAGGGACTCTATGGCTACACCTTC.

The chain carries TRBV6-5 and TRBJ1-4, with TRBD1 as a possible D gene (6 bases). The CDR3 runs 15 residues. The V end was cut by 0 bases, the J end by 7 bases, with 12 bases between. The germline CDR1 and CDR2 sequences are MNHEY and SVGAGI. The CDR3 loop reads CASSYSRQGSEKLFF. The CDR3 region has the DNA TGTGCCAGCAGTTACTCACGGCAGGGGAGTGAAAAACTGTTTTTT.

This clone was seen only once. The V call is TRBV5-1, the J call TRBJ1-2; D perhaps matches TRBD1 (6 bases). The CDR3 loop spans 14 amino acids. The V and J ends lost 3 bases and 4 bases respectively, with 13 bases between them. CDR1 and CDR2 (germline): SGHRS, YFSETQ. The CDR3 loop reads CASSSEQGSYGYTF. CDR3 DNA sequence: TGCGCCAGCAGCTCCGAACAGGGCAGCTATGGCTACACCTTC.

This clone was observed a few times. This chain joins TRBV19 and TRBJ2-4, with 12 bases that match TRBD1. The CDR3 has 19 amino acids. J lost 2 bases, V lost 5 bases, and 13 bases had no gene match. CDR1 LNHDA and CDR2 SQIVND come from the germline V gene (reference sequence). CDR3 region: CASSFGTGGEYSTKNIQYF. The CDR3 nucleotides read TGTGCCAGTAGTTTCGGGACAGGGGGCGAATACTCGACCAAAAACATTCAGTACTTC.

The gene calls are TRBV7-2 and TRBJ1-5; no clear D. The V and J ends lost 1 base and 6 bases respectively, with 13 bases between them. Germline V gene sequence: CDR1 SGHTA, CDR2 FQGNSA. The CDR3 runs to 15 residues. In nucleotides, the CDR3 is TGTGCCAGCAGCTTAGAGGTCCGGGTCGGTCAGCCCCAGCATTTT. Protein: CASSLEVRVGQPQHF.

This clone has a handful of counts. The V gene is TRBV7-9, the J gene TRBJ2-3; a weak D match, TRBD2 (6 bases). This CDR3 has 15 amino acids. The V end lost 1 base, the J end lost 6 bases, and 14 bases lay between the germline ends. Germline V CDR1 and CDR2: SEHNR, FQNEAQ (reference sequence). CDR3 nucleotide sequence: TGTGCCAGCAGCTTAGTTGCGGGGACCGGTGATACGCAGTATTTT. Translating it yields CASSLVAGTGDTQYF.

V is TRBV6-5 and J is TRBJ1-2; 7 bases align to TRBD1. Germline assignment: CDR1 MNHEY and CDR2 SVGAGI. V shed 2 bases and J 2 bases; nucleotides not matched to a gene: 5. This CDR3 is built from 15 residues. The CDR3 loop reads CASSYDRVVNYGYTF. DNA of the CDR3: TGTGCCAGCAGTTACGACAGGGTCGTCAACTATGGCTACACCTTC.

The chain couples TRBV27 to TRBJ2-4, with TRBD1 matching 8 bases. The CDR3 spans 14 residues. V was pared by 11 bases and J by 0 bases, with 6 bases of the junction left unmatched. Germline loops: CDR1 MNHEY, CDR2 SMNVEV (reference sequence). CDR3 DNA sequence: TGTGCCTCCTGGACAGGGATAGCCAAAAACATTCAGTACTTC. This codes for CASWTGIAKNIQYF.

This clone was seen a single time. The CDR3 bases are TGTGCCAGCTCACCACAGGGATCTGGGGCCGGCTACACCTTC. Its protein product is CASSPQGSGAGYTF. The chain recombines TRBV18 with TRBJ1-2; tentatively, D is TRBD1 (5 bases). V shed 1 base and J shed 8 bases, with 14 bases lying between them. The germline V gene has CDR1 KGHSH and CDR2 LQKENI. This CDR3 is built from 14 residues.

The chain couples TRBV28 to TRBJ1-5, with D perhaps matching TRBD1 (6 bases). The germline V gene has CDR1 MDHEN and CDR2 SYDVKM. V was clipped by 7 bases and J by 4 bases, with 17 bases between them. The CDR3 is 15 residues long. CDR3 sequence reads: CASTTHGQPNQPQHF. In DNA form, the CDR3 reads TGTGCCAGCACCACACACGGACAGCCAAATCAGCCCCAGCATTTT.

J is TRBJ2-7 and V is TRBV18, with D unresolved. With 5 bases removed from V and 3 bases from J, the gap between germline ends came to 26 bases. The CDR3 spans 18 residues. The germline gives CDR1 KGHSH, CDR2 LQKENI. CDR3 sequence: CASSTSPGRGRAHYEQYF. The CDR3 DNA is TGTGCCAGCTCAACCTCCCCTGGTCGCGGTCGGGCCCACTACGAGCAGTACTTC. Looking up the rest from reference TRBV18 and TRBJ2-7 gives the full variable domain: NAGVMQNPRHLVRRRGQEARLRCSPMKGHSHVYWYRQLPEEGLKFMVYLQKENIIDESGMPKERFSAEFPKEGPSILRIQQVVRGDSAAYFCASSTSPGRGRAHYEQYFGPGTRLTVT.

As DNA, the CDR3 is TGTGCCAGCAGCTTGGTTGAGCGGAAGAACACCGGGGAGCTGTTTTTT. It codes for CASSLVERKNTGELFF. V gene TRBV5-6 combines with J gene TRBJ2-2, with D tentatively TRBD2 (5 bases). V was pared by 0 bases and J by 1 base, with 10 bases between. Germline V gene sequence: CDR1 SGHDT, CDR2 YYEEEE. This CDR3 contains 16 residues.

The genes are TRBV5-6 and TRBJ2-3, with a possible D match to TRBD2 (5 bases). V lost 0 bases and J lost 7, with 9 bases in between. Germline V gives CDR1 SGHDT, CDR2 YYEEEE. CDR3 length: 13 residues. In DNA form, the CDR3 reads TGTGCCAGCAGCTTGGGGGGAGTGAATACGCAGTATTTT. Its translation: CASSLGGVNTQYF.

V gene TRBV9 combines with J gene TRBJ2-4; either TRBD1 or TRBD2 may fit D (5 bases each). V shed 0 bases and J shed 8 bases, with 12 bases lying between them. Germline V CDR1 and CDR2: SGDLS, YYNGEE. There are 14 residues in the CDR3. CDR3 loop: CASSVGSGSDIQYF. DNA of the CDR3: TGTGCCAGCAGCGTAGGTTCAGGGAGTGACATTCAGTACTTC.

This clone was observed once. This rearrangement joins TRBV19 to TRBJ2-7; D might be TRBD2 (6 bases). The CDR3 spans 15 residues. V lost 3 bases and J lost 0, with 12 bases in between. Germline-derived CDR1 and CDR2 are LNHDA and SQIVND (reference sequence). The CDR3 reads CASSMRGRISYEQYF. DNA for the CDR3: TGTGCCAGTAGTATGAGAGGGAGGATCTCCTACGAGCAGTACTTC. The full variable domain, its missing parts supplied by reference TRBV19 and TRBJ2-7, is DGGITQSPKYLFRKEGQNVTLSCEQNLNHDAMYWYRQDPGQGLRLIYYSQIVNDFQKGDIAEGYSVSREKKESFPLTVTSAQKNPTAFYLCASSMRGRISYEQYFGPGTRLTVT.

The genes are TRBV19 and TRBJ1-5, with D unresolved. Per the germline V gene, CDR1 is LNHDA and CDR2 is SQIVND (reference sequence). V lost 5 bases, J lost 1 base, and 12 bases lay in between. CDR3 length: 15 amino acids. CDR3 DNA sequence: TGTGCCAGTAGTTACAGACGGCAAAGCAATCAGCCCCAGCATTTT. It yields the protein CASSYRRQSNQPQHF.

This chain uses TRBV5-1 with TRBJ2-5, with 7 bases aligning to TRBD1. CDR3 length: 16 amino acids. The V gene end was trimmed by 6 bases and the J gene end by 2 bases; junction bases not matched to a gene: 13. The germline V gene has CDR1 SGHRS and CDR2 YFSETQ. As DNA, the CDR3 is TGCGCCAGCATTTCAAGGCCGGGACAGTTACAAGAGACCCAGTACTTC. The encoded protein is CASISRPGQLQETQYF. The variable domain in full, with the rest retrieved from reference TRBV5-1 and TRBJ2-5, is KAGVTQTPRYLIKTRGQQVTLSCSPISGHRSVSWYQQTPGQGLQFLFEYFSETQRNKGNFPGRFSGRQFSNSRSEMNVSTLELGDSALYLCASISRPGQLQETQYFGPGTRLLVL.

The CDR3 DNA sequence: TGTGCCAGCTCAGCCGGGACTACCTCCTACAATGAGCAGTTCTTC. This gives the protein CASSAGTTSYNEQFF. The V and J genes are TRBV18 and TRBJ2-1; 7 bases align to TRBD2. J was trimmed by 0 bases and V by 5 bases; bases with no gene match: 4. This CDR3 spans 15 amino acids. Germline V gives CDR1 KGHSH, CDR2 LQKENI.

The chain has TRBV19 and TRBJ2-3; D remains unclear. The length of the CDR3 is 13 residues. Trimming took 6 bases from V and 3 from J, leaving 10 bases between them. Per germline, CDR1 LNHDA and CDR2 SQIVND (reference sequence). The CDR3 region is CASRPDATDTQYF. In DNA, the CDR3 is TGTGCCAGTAGGCCGGACGCTACAGATACGCAGTATTTT. Filled out from reference TRBV19 and TRBJ2-3, the complete variable domain reads DGGITQSPKYLFRKEGQNVTLSCEQNLNHDAMYWYRQDPGQGLRLIYYSQIVNDFQKGDIAEGYSVSREKKESFPLTVTSAQKNPTAFYLCASRPDATDTQYFGPGTRLTVL.

V usage is TRBV4-3 and J usage is TRBJ2-2, with TRBD2 matching 10 bases. Germline V gene sequence: CDR1 LGHNA, CDR2 YSLEER. This CDR3 is 18 amino acids long. The V and J ends lost 0 bases and 4 bases, in that order; junction bases with no gene match: 8. Here the CDR3 DNA reads TGCGCCAGCAGCCAAGATTGGGCTAGCGGGAGTAGCACCGGGGAGCTGTTTTTT. It translates to CASSQDWASGSSTGELFF.

The V gene is TRBV6-1, the J gene TRBJ2-1; D is uncertain. There are 12 residues in the CDR3. Germline V CDR1 and CDR2: MNHNS, SASEGT. V dropped 6 bases and J dropped 3 bases, with 6 bases sitting between them. The CDR3 spells CASRGNYNEQFF. The CDR3 bases are TGTGCCAGCAGGGGCAACTACAATGAGCAGTTCTTC.

The J gene is TRBJ2-1, the V gene TRBV5-4, with 9 bases lining up with TRBD2. CDR3 length equals 16 residues. Germline CDR1 and CDR2: SGHNT and YYREEE (reference sequence). Trimming took 0 bases from V and 8 from J; bases not matched to a gene: 9. CDR3 in DNA: TGTGCCAGCAGCTTGGATCCTAGCGGGGAGTTCGATGAGCAGTTCTTC. Its protein is CASSLDPSGEFDEQFF.

The chain recombines TRBV7-9 with TRBJ2-5, with 9 nucleotides matching TRBD1. V gave up 2 bases and J gave up 0 bases; unmatched junction bases: 4. Looked up from germline, CDR1 is SEHNR and CDR2 is FQNEAQ (reference sequence). The length of the CDR3 is 16 residues. The CDR3 DNA sequence: TGTGCCAGCAGCTTATGGACAGGGGCGAACCAAGAGACCCAGTACTTC. It yields the protein CASSLWTGANQETQYF.

This clone came up a few times. The chain combines TRBV6-5 with TRBJ2-6; D unresolved. V lost 7 bases, J lost 0 bases, and 10 bases lay in between. The germline V gene has CDR1 MNHEY and CDR2 SVGAGI. The CDR3 contains 15 residues. CDR3 sequence: CASNPKPSGANVLTF. The CDR3 bases are TGTGCCAGCAATCCCAAGCCCTCTGGGGCCAACGTCCTGACTTTC.